This record covers a single T cell receptor beta chain. Its target is not known. Sequencing used immunoSEQ v3. Assay used: immunoSEQ multiplex PCR; TCRdb lists only in-frame clones, some missing. In the table there are around 100,000 clones, roughly two thirds of which are singletons. The time point here: pre-treatment sample, taken before nivolumab and TIL therapy. The tumor samples were excised metastases, mostly pleural nodules or supraclavicular lymph nodes. Enrollment ran from October 2017 to early 2020. This sample was included in a study of TIL therapy for anti-PD-1-resistant metastatic lung cancer. Looking at the study overall: Median tumor PD-L1 proportion score was about 5.9%.

General study findings and limits: Treatment-naive, never-smoker and oncogene-addicted patients were overrepresented in this highly selected cohort.

The material was tumor tissue, obtained at baseline. This sequence originates from a person aged 25 to 80 with non-small cell lung cancer.

The CDR3 is CASKPELTLNEQFF. CDR3 DNA: TGTGCCAGCAAACCAGAGCTTACCCTCAATGAGCAGTTCTTC. V gene TRBV2 combines with J gene TRBJ2-1; D uncertain. V gave up 7 bases and J gave up 6 bases, with 16 bases separating them. Germline assignment: CDR1 SNHLY and CDR2 FYNNEI. There are 14 residues in the CDR3.